This TCR beta chain appears in the sequencing data of a study of T cell changes during pregnancy in multiple sclerosis. Data came from immunoSEQ multiplex PCR; TCRdb stores just in-frame clones and leaves some out. The data hold some 60,000 clones, with 70% to 90% observed a single time. This specimen consisted of CD4+ T cells from peripheral blood mononuclear cells, obtained in the third trimester of pregnancy. This sequence was found in a female donor with multiple sclerosis, enrolled in a pregnancy study.

The CDR3 sequence: CASSTLPGGTEAFF. The CDR3 DNA sequence: TGCGCCAGCAGCACCCTTCCAGGGGGCACTGAAGCTTTCTTT. The chain links TRBV5-1 to TRBJ1-1; TRBD1 matches at 7 bases. Germline V gene lookup returns CDR1 SGHRS and CDR2 YFSETQ. The CDR3 covers 14 residues. V lost 4 bases and J lost 4; bases outside the gene matches: 7.